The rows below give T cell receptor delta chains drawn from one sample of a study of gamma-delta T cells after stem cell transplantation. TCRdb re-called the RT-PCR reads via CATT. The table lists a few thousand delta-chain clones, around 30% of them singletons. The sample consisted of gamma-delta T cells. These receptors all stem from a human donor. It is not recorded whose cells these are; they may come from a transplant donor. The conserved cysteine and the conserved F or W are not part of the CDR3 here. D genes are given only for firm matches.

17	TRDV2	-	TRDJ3	ACDTPGDQSSWDTRQMF
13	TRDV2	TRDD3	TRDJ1	ACDSLGGHTDKLI
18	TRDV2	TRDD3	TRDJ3	ACDTVLGDTSSWDTRQMF
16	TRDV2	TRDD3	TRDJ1	ACDTWSVLGDGTDKRI
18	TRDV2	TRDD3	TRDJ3	ACDSPGGAVSSCDTRPMF
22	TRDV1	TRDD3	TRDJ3	ALGEPAPTGGYVHSSWDTRQMF
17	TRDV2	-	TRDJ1	ACDTLPTVLGVEIDKLI
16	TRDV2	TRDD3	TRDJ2	ACDTVSVVGEGEAQLF
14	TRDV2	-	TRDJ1	ACDTVGGGYTDKLI
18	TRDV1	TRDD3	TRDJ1	ALGELPAGGYGTGGDKLI
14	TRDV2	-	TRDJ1	ACDTLSGTNTDKLI
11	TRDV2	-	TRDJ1	ACDPLSTDELI
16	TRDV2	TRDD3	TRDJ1	ACDPVLGDTLATDKLI
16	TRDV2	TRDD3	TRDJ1	ACDRLGGDTPVTDKLI
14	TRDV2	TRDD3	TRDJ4	ACDTVGGGYARPLI
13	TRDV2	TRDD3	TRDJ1	ACDSWGIGTDNLI
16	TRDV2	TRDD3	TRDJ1	ACDPLLGDTLYTNKLI
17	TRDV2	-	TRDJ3	ACDTAGSRSSWDTRQMF
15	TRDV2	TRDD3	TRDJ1	ACDTLFTGGYGDKLI